These T cell receptor beta chains were read from a single sample in a study of immune evolution from preneoplasia to lung adenocarcinoma. Using immunoSEQ multiplex PCR, the repertoire was profiled, and TCRdb retains in-frame clones only, with some absent. The table includes 15,000 to 20,000 clones, around 88% detected once. The specimen sequenced was FFPE invasive lung adenocarcinoma tissue. These receptor sequences come from a person aged 70 to 85 with invasive lung adenocarcinoma. CDR3s include the opening cysteine and the closing phenylalanine or tryptophan. Fields, in order: clone size, V gene, CDR3 protein. Part of the rows lack a size; the others show once, few, many or a class for expanded clones.

clone_size: NA
v_call: TRBV2
cdr3_aa: CASSEEGSLTYEQYF

clone_size: once
v_call: TRBV30
cdr3_aa: CAWSSGQETQYF

clone_size: NA
v_call: TRBV15
cdr3_aa: CATSRTGGIDF

clone_size: NA
v_call: TRBV6-1
cdr3_aa: CASSEGQTAYNEQFF

clone_size: NA
v_call: TRBV6-5
cdr3_aa: CASSYGQGEYNEQFF

clone_size: NA
v_call: TRBV5-6
cdr3_aa: CASRRRELEAFF

clone_size: NA
v_call: TRBV7-9
cdr3_aa: CASSLAAGAGATGELFF

clone_size: once
v_call: TRBV7-2
cdr3_aa: CASSARLGGSTDTQYF

clone_size: NA
v_call: TRBV7-3
cdr3_aa: CASSPIKEGSGANVLTF

clone_size: NA
v_call: TRBV5-1
cdr3_aa: CASSLLDNEQFF

clone_size: NA
v_call: TRBV28
cdr3_aa: CASSPGEGYQETQYF

clone_size: NA
v_call: TRBV5-4
cdr3_aa: CASSSPSSGANVLTF

clone_size: once
v_call: TRBV6-5
cdr3_aa: CASRPRGKNTGELFF

clone_size: NA
v_call: TRBV2
cdr3_aa: CASSDNFYGYTF

clone_size: few
v_call: TRBV29-1
cdr3_aa: CSGGLKIGDTEAFF

clone_size: NA
v_call: TRBV9
cdr3_aa: CASNPSGRSYEQYF

clone_size: NA
v_call: TRBV9
cdr3_aa: CASSARRQGSTEAFF

clone_size: NA
v_call: TRBV2
cdr3_aa: CATGDGGVPYEQYF

clone_size: once
v_call: TRBV28
cdr3_aa: CASSLYQQGDITDTQYF

clone_size: NA
v_call: TRBV6-5
cdr3_aa: CATRSGQGDTGELFF

clone_size: NA
v_call: TRBV5-6
cdr3_aa: CASSWDRSYEQYF

clone_size: once
v_call: TRBV28
cdr3_aa: CASSLFRATEAFF

clone_size: once
v_call: TRBV7-8
cdr3_aa: CASSPRDRDNQPQHF

clone_size: NA
v_call: TRBV29-1
cdr3_aa: CSAPLAGIAETQYF

clone_size: NA
v_call: TRBV30
cdr3_aa: CAWSRTPNTIYF

clone_size: NA
v_call: TRBV5-6
cdr3_aa: CASSPPAGGPGELFF

clone_size: NA
v_call: TRBV9
cdr3_aa: CASSVGTGGNQPQHF

clone_size: NA
v_call: TRBV19
cdr3_aa: CASTPTAGELFF

clone_size: NA
v_call: TRBV4-1
cdr3_aa: CASSPLGTGEEQYF

clone_size: NA
v_call: TRBV28
cdr3_aa: CASRGASGNTIYF

clone_size: NA
v_call: TRBV6-7
cdr3_aa: CASNHQPQHF

clone_size: NA
v_call: TRBV28
cdr3_aa: CASSFFHVGLTDTQYF

clone_size: NA
v_call: TRBV5-4
cdr3_aa: CASSLGSRTGELFF

clone_size: NA
v_call: TRBV18
cdr3_aa: CASSYTRGVNTEAFF

clone_size: NA
v_call: TRBV5-6
cdr3_aa: CASSLGQGVSTNEKLFF

clone_size: NA
v_call: TRBV28
cdr3_aa: CASSLGASPWSWHNEQFF

clone_size: NA
v_call: TRBV7-9
cdr3_aa: CASSLDSRSPQHF

clone_size: NA
v_call: TRBV7-8
cdr3_aa: CASREGTSGNTIYF

clone_size: NA
v_call: TRBV20-1
cdr3_aa: CSARTLDTQYF

clone_size: NA
v_call: TRBV5-1
cdr3_aa: CASSFTSGEQETQYF

clone_size: NA
v_call: TRBV15
cdr3_aa: CATSRETGLDEKLFF

clone_size: NA
v_call: TRBV14
cdr3_aa: CASSQMGRSGANVLTF

clone_size: NA
v_call: TRBV28
cdr3_aa: CASSLVGGGYEQYF

clone_size: NA
v_call: TRBV11-3
cdr3_aa: CASSKATVGEQFF

clone_size: few
v_call: TRBV18
cdr3_aa: CASSQLSNQPQHF

clone_size: NA
v_call: TRBV28
cdr3_aa: CASRSANTEAFF

clone_size: NA
v_call: TRBV4-2
cdr3_aa: CASSQDRGTDGYTF

clone_size: NA
v_call: TRBV12-5
cdr3_aa: CASGPPLMPLSYEQYF

clone_size: few
v_call: TRBV18
cdr3_aa: CASSQGTSGGSSSYNEQFF

clone_size: few
v_call: TRBV27
cdr3_aa: CASSLSSQGDQPQHF

clone_size: NA
v_call: TRBV27
cdr3_aa: CASRRAGGNTEAFF